This TCR beta chain appears in the sequencing data of a study of blood T cells in healthy people across ages. This clonotype was picked up a small number of times. The use of a sample-barcoded 5' primer and a J-beta primer mix characterized a second PCR of 7 to 11 cycles. Carrying 12 random nucleotides, a template-switch adaptor labeled each individual cDNA molecule. There were at least 3 million CDR3-containing paired-end reads obtained from each sample. TCRdb re-derived calls from the 5' RACE reads in MiXCR, one entry per CDR3 protein. The sample contains fewer than 900,000 distinct CDR3 sequences, 40% to 45% of which appear only once. This CDR3 contains 16 residues. Germline V gene lookup returns CDR1 DFQATT and CDR2 SNEGSKA (reference sequence). V lost 0 bases, J lost 0 bases, and 13 bases lay in between. Samples each had at least 5.5 micrograms of total RNA extracted.

The TCR was taken from a woman aged 60 to 75 in good health. V usage is TRBV20-1 and J usage is TRBJ2-3; D perhaps matches TRBD2 (6 bases). Sequencing input: blood. The CDR3 region has the DNA TGCAGTGCTAGAGATCGGCCCGGGACTAGCACAGATACGCAGTATTTT. Protein sequence: CSARDRPGTSTDTQYF.